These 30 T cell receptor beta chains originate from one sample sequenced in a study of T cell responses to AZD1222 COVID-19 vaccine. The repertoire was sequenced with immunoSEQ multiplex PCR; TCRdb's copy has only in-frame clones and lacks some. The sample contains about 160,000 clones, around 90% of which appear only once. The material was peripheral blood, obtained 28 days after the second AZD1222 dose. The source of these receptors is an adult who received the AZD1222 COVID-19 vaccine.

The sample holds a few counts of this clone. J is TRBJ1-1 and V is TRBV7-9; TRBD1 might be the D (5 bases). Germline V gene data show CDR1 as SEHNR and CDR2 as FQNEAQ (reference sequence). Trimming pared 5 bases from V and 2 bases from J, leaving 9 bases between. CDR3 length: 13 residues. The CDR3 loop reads CASSQTANTEAFF. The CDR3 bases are TGTGCCAGCAGCCAGACAGCTAACACTGAAGCTTTCTTT.

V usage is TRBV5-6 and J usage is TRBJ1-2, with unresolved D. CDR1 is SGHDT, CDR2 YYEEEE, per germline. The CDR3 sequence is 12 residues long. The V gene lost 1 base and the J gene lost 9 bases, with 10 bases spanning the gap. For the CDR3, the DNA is TGTGCCAGCAGCTTGAGAGAGTCCAGCTACACCTTC. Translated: CASSLRESSYTF.

The chain's CDR3 is CASSLAGTGNEKLFF. The CDR3 nucleotides are TGCGCCAGCAGCTTGGCTGGGACAGGCAATGAAAAACTGTTTTTT. The chain uses TRBV5-1 and TRBJ1-4; 8 bases are shared with TRBD1. Trimming took 0 bases from V and 5 from J; bases not matched to a gene: 3. Germline V lookup: CDR1 SGHRS, CDR2 YFSETQ. The CDR3 length is 15 residues.

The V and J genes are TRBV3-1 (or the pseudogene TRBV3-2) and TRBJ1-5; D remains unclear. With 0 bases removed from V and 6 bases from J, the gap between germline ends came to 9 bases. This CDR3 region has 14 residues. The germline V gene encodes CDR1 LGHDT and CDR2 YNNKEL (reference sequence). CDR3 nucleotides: TGTGCCAGCAGCCAAGATTCGAACGGTCAGCCCCAGCATTTT. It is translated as CASSQDSNGQPQHF.

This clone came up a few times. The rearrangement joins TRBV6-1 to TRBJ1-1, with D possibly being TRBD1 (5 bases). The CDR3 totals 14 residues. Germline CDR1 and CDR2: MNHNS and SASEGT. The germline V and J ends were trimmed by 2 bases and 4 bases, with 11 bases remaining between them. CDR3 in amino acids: CASSERGDRTEAFF. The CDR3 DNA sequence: TGTGCCAGCAGTGAACGGGGGGATCGCACTGAAGCTTTCTTT.

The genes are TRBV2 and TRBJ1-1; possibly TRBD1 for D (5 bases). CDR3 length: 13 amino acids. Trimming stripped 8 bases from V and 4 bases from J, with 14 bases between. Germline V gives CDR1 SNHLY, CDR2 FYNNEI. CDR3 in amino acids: CASARDEGTEAFF. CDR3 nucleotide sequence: TGTGCCAGCGCCCGGGACGAGGGCACTGAAGCTTTCTTT.

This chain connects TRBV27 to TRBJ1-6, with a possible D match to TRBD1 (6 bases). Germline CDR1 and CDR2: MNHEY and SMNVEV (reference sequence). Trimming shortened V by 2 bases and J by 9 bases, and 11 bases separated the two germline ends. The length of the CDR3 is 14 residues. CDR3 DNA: TGTGCCAGCAGTTTAACAGGGATAGGTTCACCCCTCCACTTT. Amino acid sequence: CASSLTGIGSPLHF.

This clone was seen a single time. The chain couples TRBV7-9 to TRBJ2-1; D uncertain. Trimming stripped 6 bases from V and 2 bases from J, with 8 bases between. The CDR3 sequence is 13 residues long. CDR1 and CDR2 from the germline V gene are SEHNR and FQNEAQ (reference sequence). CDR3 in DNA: TGTGCCAGCAGACCAGACACCTACAATGAGCAGTTCTTC. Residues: CASRPDTYNEQFF. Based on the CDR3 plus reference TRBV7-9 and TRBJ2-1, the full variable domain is DTGVSQNPRHKITKRGQNVTFRCDPISEHNRLYWYRQTLGQGPEFLTYFQNEAQLEKSRLLSDRFSAERPKGSFSTLEIQRTEQGDSAMYLCASRPDTYNEQFFGPGTRLTVL.

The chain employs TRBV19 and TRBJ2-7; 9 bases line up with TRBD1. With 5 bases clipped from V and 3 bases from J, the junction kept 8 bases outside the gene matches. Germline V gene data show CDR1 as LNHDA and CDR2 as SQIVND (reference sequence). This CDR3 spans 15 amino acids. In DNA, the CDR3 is TGTGCCAGTAGTTCTCCGGGACAGGGAGGCTACGAGCAGTACTTC. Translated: CASSSPGQGGYEQYF. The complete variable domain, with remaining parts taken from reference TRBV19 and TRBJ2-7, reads DGGITQSPKYLFRKEGQNVTLSCEQNLNHDAMYWYRQDPGQGLRLIYYSQIVNDFQKGDIAEGYSVSREKKESFPLTVTSAQKNPTAFYLCASSSPGQGGYEQYFGPGTRLTVT.

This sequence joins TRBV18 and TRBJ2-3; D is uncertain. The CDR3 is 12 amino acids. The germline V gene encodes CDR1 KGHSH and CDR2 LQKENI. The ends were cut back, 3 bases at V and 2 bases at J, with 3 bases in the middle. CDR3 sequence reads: CASSPYTDTQYF. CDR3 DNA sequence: TGTGCCAGCTCACCGTACACAGATACGCAGTATTTT.

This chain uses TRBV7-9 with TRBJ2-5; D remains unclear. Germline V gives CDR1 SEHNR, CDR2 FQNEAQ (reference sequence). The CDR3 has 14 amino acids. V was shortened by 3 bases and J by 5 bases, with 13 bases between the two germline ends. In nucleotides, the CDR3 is TGTGCCAGCAGCTTCGGTGGGGTTGAGGAGACCCAGTACTTC. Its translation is CASSFGGVEETQYF. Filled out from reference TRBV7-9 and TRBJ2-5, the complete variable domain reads DTGVSQNPRHKITKRGQNVTFRCDPISEHNRLYWYRQTLGQGPEFLTYFQNEAQLEKSRLLSDRFSAERPKGSFSTLEIQRTEQGDSAMYLCASSFGGVEETQYFGPGTRLLVL.

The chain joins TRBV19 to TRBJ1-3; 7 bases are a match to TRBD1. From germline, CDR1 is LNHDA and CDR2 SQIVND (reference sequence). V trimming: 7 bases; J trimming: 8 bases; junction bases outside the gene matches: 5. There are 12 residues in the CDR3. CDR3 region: CASTPQGDTIYF. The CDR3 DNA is TGTGCCAGTACCCCCCAGGGGGACACCATATATTTT.

The CDR3 protein is CASSLQGSQPQHF. Written as DNA, the CDR3 is TGTGCCAGCAGTCTACAGGGGAGTCAGCCCCAGCATTTT. The chain uses TRBV27 and TRBJ1-5; 7 bases are shared with TRBD1. Germline V gives CDR1 MNHEY, CDR2 SMNVEV (reference sequence). This CDR3 region has 13 residues. The J segment lost 6 bases and the V segment lost 5 bases, leaving 4 bases of the junction unmatched.

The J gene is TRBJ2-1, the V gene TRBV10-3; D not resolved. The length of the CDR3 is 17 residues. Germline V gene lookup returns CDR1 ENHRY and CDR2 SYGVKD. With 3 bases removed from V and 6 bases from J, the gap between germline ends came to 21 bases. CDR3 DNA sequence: TGTGCCATCAGTGACTCCTTGGCGCGGATAGTGTCCAATGAGCAGTTCTTC. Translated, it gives CAISDSLARIVSNEQFF.

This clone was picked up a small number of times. DNA for the CDR3: TGCAGCGTTTCCTACAGGGGACAGCCCCAGCATTTT. It specifies CSVSYRGQPQHF. This chain uses TRBV29-1 with TRBJ1-5; 7 bases are a match to TRBD1. The CDR3 loop spans 12 amino acids. Unmatched junction bases numbered 5, after V lost 5 bases and J lost 7 bases. Germline V gene data show CDR1 as SQVTM and CDR2 as ANQGSEA.

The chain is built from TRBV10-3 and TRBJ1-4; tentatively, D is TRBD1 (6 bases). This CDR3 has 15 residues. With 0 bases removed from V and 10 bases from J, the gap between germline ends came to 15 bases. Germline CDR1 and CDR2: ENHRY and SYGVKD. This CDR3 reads CAISESIGQGRKLFF. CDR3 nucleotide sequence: TGTGCCATCAGTGAGTCGATAGGGCAGGGGAGAAAACTGTTTTTT.

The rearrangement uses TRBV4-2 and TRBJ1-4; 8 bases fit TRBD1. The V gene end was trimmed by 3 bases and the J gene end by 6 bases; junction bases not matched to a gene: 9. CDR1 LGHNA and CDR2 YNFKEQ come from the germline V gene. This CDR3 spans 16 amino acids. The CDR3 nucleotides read TGTGCCAGCAGCCAGGGGCGATCAGGGGGCGATGAAAAACTGTTTTTT. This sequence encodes CASSQGRSGGDEKLFF.

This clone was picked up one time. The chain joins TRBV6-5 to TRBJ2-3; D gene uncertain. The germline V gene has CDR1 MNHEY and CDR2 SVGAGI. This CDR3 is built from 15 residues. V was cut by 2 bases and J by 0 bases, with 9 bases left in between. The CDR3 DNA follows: TGTGCCAGCAGTTACGAGTTCGAAAGCACAGATACGCAGTATTTT. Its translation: CASSYEFESTDTQYF.

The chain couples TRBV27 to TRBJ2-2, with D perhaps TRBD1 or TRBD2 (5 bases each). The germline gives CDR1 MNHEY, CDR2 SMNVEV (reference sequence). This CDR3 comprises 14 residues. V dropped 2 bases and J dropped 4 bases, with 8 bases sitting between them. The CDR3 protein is CASSLAGSTGELFF. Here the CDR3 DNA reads TGTGCCAGCAGTTTAGCAGGGAGCACCGGGGAGCTGTTTTTT.

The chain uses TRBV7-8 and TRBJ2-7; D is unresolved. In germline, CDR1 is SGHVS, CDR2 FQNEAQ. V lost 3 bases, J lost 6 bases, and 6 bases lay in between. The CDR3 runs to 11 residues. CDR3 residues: CASSLVLEQYF. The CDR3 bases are TGTGCCAGCAGCTTGGTACTCGAGCAGTACTTC. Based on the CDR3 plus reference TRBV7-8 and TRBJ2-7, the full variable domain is GAGVSQSPRYKVAKRGQDVALRCDPISGHVSLFWYQQALGQGPEFLTYFQNEAQLDKSGLPSDRFFAERPEGSVSTLKIQRTQQEDSAVYLCASSLVLEQYFGPGTRLTVT.

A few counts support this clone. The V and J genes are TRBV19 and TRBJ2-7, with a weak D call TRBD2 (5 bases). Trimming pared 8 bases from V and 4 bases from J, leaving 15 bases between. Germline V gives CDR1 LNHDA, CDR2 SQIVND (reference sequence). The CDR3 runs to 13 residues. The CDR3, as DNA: TGTGCCAGTCGGAGGACGCAATCGTACGAGCAGTACTTC. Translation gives CASRRTQSYEQYF.

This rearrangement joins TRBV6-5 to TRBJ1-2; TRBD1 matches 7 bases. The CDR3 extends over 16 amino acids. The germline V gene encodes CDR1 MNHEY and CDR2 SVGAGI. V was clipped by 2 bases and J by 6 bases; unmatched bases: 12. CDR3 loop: CASSYRTTGLENGYTF. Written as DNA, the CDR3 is TGTGCCAGCAGTTACCGAACGACAGGGTTGGAGAATGGCTACACCTTC.

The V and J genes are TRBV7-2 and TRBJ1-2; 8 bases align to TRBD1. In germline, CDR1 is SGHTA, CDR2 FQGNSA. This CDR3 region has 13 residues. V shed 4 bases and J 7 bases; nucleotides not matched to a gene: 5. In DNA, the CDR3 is TGTGCCAGCAGCTCCGGACAGGGATTTGGCTACACCTTC. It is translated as CASSSGQGFGYTF.

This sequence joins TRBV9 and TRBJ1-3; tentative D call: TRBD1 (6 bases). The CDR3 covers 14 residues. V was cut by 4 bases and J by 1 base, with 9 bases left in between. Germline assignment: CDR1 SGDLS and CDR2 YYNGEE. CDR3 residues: CASSRGRSGNTIYF. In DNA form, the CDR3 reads TGTGCCAGCAGCAGGGGGAGATCTGGAAACACCATATATTTT.

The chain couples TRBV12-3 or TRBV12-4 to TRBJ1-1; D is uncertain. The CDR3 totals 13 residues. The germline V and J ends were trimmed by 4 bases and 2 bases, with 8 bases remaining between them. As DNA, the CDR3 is TGTGCCAGCAGTTCCGGGATAAACACTGAAGCTTTCTTT. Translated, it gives CASSSGINTEAFF.

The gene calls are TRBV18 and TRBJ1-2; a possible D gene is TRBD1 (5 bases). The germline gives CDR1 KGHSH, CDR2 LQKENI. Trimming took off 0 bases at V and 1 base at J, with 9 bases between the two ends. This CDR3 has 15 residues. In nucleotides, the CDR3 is TGTGCCAGCTCACCACCGGGGGGAATTAACTATGGCTACACCTTC. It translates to CASSPPGGINYGYTF.

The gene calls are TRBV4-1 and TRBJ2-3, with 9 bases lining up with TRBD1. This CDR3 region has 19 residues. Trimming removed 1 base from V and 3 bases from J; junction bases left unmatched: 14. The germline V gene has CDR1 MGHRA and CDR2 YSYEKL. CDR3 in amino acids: CASSQGGTPGTGRTDTQYF. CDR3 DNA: TGCGCCAGCAGCCAAGGAGGCACTCCGGGGACAGGGAGAACAGATACGCAGTATTTT.

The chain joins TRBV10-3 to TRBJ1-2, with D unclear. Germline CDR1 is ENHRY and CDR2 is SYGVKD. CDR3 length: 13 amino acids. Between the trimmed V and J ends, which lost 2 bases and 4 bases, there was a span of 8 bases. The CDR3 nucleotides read TGTGCCATCAGTGAGGGTCCAAGCTATGGCTACACCTTC. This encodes CAISEGPSYGYTF.

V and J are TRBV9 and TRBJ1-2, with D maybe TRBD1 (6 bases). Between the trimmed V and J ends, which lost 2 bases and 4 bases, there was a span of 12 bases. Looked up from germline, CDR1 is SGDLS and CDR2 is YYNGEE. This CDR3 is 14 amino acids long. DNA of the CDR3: TGTGCCAGCAGCGTTTCGGGGGCTTCCTATGGCTACACCTTC. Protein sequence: CASSVSGASYGYTF. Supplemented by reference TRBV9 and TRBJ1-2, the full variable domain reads DSGVTQTPKHLITATGQRVTLRCSPRSGDLSVYWYQQSLDQGLQFLIQYYNGEERAKGNILERFSAQQFPDLHSELNLSSLELGDSALYFCASSVSGASYGYTFGSGTRLTVV.

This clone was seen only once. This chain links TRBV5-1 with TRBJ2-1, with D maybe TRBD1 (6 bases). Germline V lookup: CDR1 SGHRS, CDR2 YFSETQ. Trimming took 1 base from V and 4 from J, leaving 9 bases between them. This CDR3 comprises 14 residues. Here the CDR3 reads CASSLTGSYNEQFF. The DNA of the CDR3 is TGCGCCAGCAGCTTGACAGGGTCGTACAATGAGCAGTTCTTC. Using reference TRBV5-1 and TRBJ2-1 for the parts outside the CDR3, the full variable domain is KAGVTQTPRYLIKTRGQQVTLSCSPISGHRSVSWYQQTPGQGLQFLFEYFSETQRNKGNFPGRFSGRQFSNSRSEMNVSTLELGDSALYLCASSLTGSYNEQFFGPGTRLTVL.